The clone carrying this T cell receptor (beta chain) was detected only once. The entry originates in a study of CD8 T cells in Susac syndrome. Treatment-naive patients with stable or active relapsing-remitting disease served as multiple sclerosis controls. Negative isolation yielded the CD8+ and CD4+ T cells, while FACS enriched the TEMRA cells. RNA totalling 0.5 to 1 ug underwent reverse transcription with random hexamers. One entry per CDR3 protein results from TCRdb running MiXCR on the immunoSEQ multiplex PCR reads. The table lists about 60,000 distinct CDR3 sequences, 90% to 95% of them singletons. V was shortened by 0 bases and J by 7 bases, with 8 bases between the two germline ends. CDR1 is SGDLS and CDR2 is YYNGEE in the germline V gene. The length of the CDR3 is 13 residues.

J is TRBJ2-1 and V is TRBV9, with D unclear. The sequencing sample was made of CD8+ T cells from PBMCs. The TCR sequence derives from a human donor with multiple sclerosis. DNA of the CDR3: TGTGCCAGCAGCGTAGCTGTGGGGAATGAGCAGTTCTTC. The encoded protein is CASSVAVGNEQFF.